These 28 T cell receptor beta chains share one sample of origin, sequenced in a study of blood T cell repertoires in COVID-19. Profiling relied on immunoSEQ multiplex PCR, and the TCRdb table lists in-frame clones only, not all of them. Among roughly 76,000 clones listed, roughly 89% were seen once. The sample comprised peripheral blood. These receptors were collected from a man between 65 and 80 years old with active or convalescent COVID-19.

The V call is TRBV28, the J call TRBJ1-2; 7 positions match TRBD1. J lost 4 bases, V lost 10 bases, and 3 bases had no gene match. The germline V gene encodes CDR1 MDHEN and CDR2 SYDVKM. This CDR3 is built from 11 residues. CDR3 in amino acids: CAIGTAYGYTF. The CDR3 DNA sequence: TGTGCCATAGGGACAGCCTATGGCTACACCTTC.

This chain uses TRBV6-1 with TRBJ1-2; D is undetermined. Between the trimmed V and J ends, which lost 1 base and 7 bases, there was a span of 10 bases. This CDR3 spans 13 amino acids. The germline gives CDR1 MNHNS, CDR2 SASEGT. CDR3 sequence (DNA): TGTGCCAGCAGTGAAGTGAATCGCGGTGGCTACACCTTC. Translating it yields CASSEVNRGGYTF.

Here the CDR3 reads CASSPITGAHVAEAFF. Here the CDR3 DNA reads TGCGCCAGCAGCCCAATAACAGGGGCCCATGTGGCTGAAGCTTTCTTT. The chain employs TRBV4-1 and TRBJ1-1; TRBD1 matches 7 bases. After removal of 4 bases from V and 6 bases from J, the junction contained 14 bases not matched to a gene. CDR3 size: 16 residues. Germline CDR1 MGHRA, CDR2 YSYEKL.

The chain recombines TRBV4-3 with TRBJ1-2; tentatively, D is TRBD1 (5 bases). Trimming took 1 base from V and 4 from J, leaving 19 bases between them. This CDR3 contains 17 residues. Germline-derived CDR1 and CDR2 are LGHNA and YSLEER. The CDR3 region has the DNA TGCGCCAGCAGCCAAGCCTACCTCGGACGTCAGGGCTATGGCTACACCTTC. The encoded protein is CASSQAYLGRQGYGYTF.

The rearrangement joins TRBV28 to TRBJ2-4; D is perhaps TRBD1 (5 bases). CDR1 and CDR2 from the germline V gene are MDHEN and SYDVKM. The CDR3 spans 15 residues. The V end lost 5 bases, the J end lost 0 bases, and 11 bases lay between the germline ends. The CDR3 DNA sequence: TGTGCCAGCAGTGACCCCAGGGTAGCCAAAAACATTCAGTACTTC. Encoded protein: CASSDPRVAKNIQYF.

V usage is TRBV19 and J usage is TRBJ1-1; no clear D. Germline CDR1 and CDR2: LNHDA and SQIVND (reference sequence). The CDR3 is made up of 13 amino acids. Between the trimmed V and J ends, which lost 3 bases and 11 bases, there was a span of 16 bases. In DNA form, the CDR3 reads TGTGCCAGTAGTATTAGCCCCCAAGCGTATGCTTTCTTT. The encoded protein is CASSISPQAYAFF.

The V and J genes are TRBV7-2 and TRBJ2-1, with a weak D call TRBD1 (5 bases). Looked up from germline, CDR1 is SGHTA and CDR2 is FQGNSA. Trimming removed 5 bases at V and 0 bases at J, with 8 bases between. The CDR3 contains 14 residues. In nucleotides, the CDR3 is TGTGCCAGCAGCGAGACAGCCTCCTACAATGAGCAGTTCTTC. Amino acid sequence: CASSETASYNEQFF.

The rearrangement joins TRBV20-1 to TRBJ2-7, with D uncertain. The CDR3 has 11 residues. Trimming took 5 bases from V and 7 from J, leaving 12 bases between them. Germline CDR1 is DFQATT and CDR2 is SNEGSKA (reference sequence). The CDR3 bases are TGCAGTGCTGGGCCCCGTGGGGAGCAGTACTTC. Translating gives CSAGPRGEQYF.

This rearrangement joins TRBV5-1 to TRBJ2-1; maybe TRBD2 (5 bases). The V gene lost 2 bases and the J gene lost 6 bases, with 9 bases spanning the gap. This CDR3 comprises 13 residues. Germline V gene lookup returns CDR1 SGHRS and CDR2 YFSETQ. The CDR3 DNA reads TGCGCCAGCAGCTTTCCTAGCAGCAATGAGCAGTTCTTC. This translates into CASSFPSSNEQFF.

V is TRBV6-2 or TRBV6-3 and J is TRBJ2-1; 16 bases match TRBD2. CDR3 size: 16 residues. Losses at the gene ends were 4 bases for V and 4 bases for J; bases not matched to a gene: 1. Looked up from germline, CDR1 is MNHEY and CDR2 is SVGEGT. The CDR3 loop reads CASSWGLAGGYNEQFF. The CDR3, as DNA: TGTGCCAGCAGTTGGGGACTAGCGGGGGGGTACAATGAGCAGTTCTTC.

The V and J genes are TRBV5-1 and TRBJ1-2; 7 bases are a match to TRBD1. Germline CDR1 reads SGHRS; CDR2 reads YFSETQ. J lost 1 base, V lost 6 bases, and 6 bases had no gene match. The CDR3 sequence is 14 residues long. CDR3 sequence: CASTQGGFNYGYTF. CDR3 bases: TGCGCCAGCACCCAGGGGGGTTTTAACTATGGCTACACCTTC.

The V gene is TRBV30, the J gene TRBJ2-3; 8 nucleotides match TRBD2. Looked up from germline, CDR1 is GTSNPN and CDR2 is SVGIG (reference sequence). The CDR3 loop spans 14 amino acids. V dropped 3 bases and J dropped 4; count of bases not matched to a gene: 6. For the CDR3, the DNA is TGTGCCTGGAGAAGCGGTAGCGGGGCAGATACGCAGTATTTT. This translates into CAWRSGSGADTQYF.

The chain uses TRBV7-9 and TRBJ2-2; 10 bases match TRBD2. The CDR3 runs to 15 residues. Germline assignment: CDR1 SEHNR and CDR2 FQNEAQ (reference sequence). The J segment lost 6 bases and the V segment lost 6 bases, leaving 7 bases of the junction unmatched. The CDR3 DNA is TGTGCCAGCAGGCTGACTAGCGGGCAGGCCGGGGAGCTGTTTTTT. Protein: CASRLTSGQAGELFF.

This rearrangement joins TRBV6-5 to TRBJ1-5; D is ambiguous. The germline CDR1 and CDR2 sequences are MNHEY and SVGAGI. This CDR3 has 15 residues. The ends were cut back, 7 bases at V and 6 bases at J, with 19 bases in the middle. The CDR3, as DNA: TGTGCCAGCACCCTAGACGGGAATTGGGGTCAGCCCCAGCATTTT. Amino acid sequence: CASTLDGNWGQPQHF.

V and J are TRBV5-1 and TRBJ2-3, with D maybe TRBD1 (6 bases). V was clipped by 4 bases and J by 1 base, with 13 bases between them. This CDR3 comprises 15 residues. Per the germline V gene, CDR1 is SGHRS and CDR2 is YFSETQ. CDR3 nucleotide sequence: TGCGCCAGCAGCGGAGGTACAGGGCGCACAGATACGCAGTATTTT. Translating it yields CASSGGTGRTDTQYF.

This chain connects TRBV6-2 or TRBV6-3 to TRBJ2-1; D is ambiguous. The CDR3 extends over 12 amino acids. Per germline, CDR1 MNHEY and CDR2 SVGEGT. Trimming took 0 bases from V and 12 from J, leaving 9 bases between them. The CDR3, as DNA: TGTGCCAGCAGTTACTCAAACGGGTGGCAGTTCTTC. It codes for CASSYSNGWQFF.

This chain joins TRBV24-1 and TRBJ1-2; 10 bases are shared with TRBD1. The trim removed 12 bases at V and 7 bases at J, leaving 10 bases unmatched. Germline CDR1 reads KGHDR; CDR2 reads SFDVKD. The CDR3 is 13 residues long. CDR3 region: CALQAGQGTGYTF. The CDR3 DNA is TGTGCCCTCCAGGCGGGACAGGGGACTGGCTACACCTTC.

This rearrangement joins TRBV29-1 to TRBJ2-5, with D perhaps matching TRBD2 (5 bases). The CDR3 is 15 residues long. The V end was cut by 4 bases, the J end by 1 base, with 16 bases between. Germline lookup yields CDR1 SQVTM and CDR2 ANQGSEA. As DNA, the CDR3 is TGCAGCGTTGTACGGCAGTCAAGCGGCCAAGAGACCCAGTACTTC. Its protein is CSVVRQSSGQETQYF.

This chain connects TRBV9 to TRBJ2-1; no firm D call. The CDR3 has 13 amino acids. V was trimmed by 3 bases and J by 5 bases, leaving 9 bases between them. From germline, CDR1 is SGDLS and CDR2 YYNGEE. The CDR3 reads CASSATPDNEQFF. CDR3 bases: TGTGCCAGCAGCGCCACACCTGACAATGAGCAGTTCTTC.

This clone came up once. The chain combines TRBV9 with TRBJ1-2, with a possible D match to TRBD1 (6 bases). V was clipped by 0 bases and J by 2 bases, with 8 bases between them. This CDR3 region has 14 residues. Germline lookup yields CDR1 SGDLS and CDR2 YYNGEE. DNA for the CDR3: TGTGCCAGCAGCGTAGAGCAGGGGAACTATGGCTACACCTTC. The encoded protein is CASSVEQGNYGYTF.

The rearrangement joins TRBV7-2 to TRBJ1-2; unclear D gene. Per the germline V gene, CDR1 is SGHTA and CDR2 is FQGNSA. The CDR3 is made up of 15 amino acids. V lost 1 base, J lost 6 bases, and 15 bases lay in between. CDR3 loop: CASSLEAGMINGYTF. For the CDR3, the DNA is TGTGCCAGCAGCTTAGAGGCGGGGATGATTAATGGCTACACCTTC.

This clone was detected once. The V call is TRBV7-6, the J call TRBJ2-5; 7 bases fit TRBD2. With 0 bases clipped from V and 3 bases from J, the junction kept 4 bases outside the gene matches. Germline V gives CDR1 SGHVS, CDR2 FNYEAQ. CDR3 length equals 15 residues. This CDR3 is CASSLAPSGKETQYF. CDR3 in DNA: TGTGCCAGCAGCTTAGCCCCTAGCGGAAAAGAGACCCAGTACTTC.

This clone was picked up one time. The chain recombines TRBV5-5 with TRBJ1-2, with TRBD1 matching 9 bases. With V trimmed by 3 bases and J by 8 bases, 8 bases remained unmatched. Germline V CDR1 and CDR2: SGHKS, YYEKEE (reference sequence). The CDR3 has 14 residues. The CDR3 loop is CASSWGGQGGGYTF. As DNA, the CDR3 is TGTGCCAGCAGCTGGGGGGGACAGGGCGGCGGCTACACCTTC.

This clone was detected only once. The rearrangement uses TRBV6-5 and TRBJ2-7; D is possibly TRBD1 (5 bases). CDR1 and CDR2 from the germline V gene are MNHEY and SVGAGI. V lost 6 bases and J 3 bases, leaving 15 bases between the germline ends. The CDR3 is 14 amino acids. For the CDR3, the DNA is TGTGCCAGCAGCCCAGGACACACACACTACGAGCAGTACTTC. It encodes CASSPGHTHYEQYF.

The CDR3: CASSEYQSPTGELFF. In nucleotides, the CDR3 is TGTGCCAGCAGTGAATATCAAAGCCCCACCGGGGAGCTGTTTTTT. The chain employs TRBV25-1 and TRBJ2-2; D not certain. This CDR3 comprises 15 residues. V was shortened by 0 bases and J by 4 bases, with 9 bases between the two germline ends. Germline V gene sequence: CDR1 MGHDK, CDR2 SYGVNS.

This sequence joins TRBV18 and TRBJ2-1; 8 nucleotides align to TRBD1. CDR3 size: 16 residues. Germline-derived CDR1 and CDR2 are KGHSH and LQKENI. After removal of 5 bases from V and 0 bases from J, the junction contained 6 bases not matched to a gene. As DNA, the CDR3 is TGTGCCAGCTCAGGACGACAGGGGAGCTCCTACAATGAGCAGTTCTTC. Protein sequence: CASSGRQGSSYNEQFF.

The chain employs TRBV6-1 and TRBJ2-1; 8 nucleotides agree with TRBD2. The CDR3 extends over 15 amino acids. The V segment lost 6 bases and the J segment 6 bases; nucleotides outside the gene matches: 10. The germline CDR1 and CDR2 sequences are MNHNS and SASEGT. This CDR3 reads CASSYTGGAVNEQFF. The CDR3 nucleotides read TGTGCCAGCAGCTATACCGGGGGGGCGGTCAATGAGCAGTTCTTC.

CDR3 sequence: CASSSKQGVRSPLHF. The CDR3 DNA sequence: TGTGCCAGTAGTAGCAAACAGGGGGTAAGATCACCCCTCCACTTT. The chain links TRBV19 to TRBJ1-6; 8 bases fit TRBD1. The CDR3 totals 15 residues. Germline V gives CDR1 LNHDA, CDR2 SQIVND (reference sequence). V gave up 4 bases and J gave up 10 bases; unmatched junction bases: 9.